Listed below are T cell receptor beta chains from one sample, sequenced in a study of cytomegalovirus exposure and HLA in healthy donors. Profiling relied on immunoSEQ multiplex PCR, and the TCRdb table lists in-frame clones only, not all of them. This table has 150,000 to 180,000 clones, more than 70% appearing once. The material sequenced was PBMCs. Every receptor here comes from a human donor in good health. Each CDR3 is given with its conserved first and last residue. Each record gives: D gene, V gene, clone size, J gene, CDR3 DNA, CDR3 protein. D genes are given only for firm matches. Part of the rows lack a size; the others show once, few, many or a class for expanded clones.

TRBD1	TRBV6-4	NA	TRBJ2-3	TGTGCCAGCAGTGAACAGGGGGCCGCAGATACGCAGTATTTT	CASSEQGAADTQYF
TRBD2	TRBV15	NA	TRBJ2-1	TGTGCCACCAGCAGAGCCGGGGGACTAGCTAATGAGCAGTTCTTC	CATSRAGGLANEQFF
NA	TRBV6-6	NA	TRBJ2-7	TGTGCCAGCATACGAGATGGCGAGCAGTACTTC	CASIRDGEQYF
TRBD2	TRBV7-2	NA	TRBJ2-7	TGTGCCAGCAGCTTAGCAGCCCTAGCGGGGAAGTACGAGCAGTACTTC	CASSLAALAGKYEQYF
NA	TRBV5-1	NA	TRBJ1-1	TGCGCCAGCAGCCTGCCGGGGATCACTGAAGCTTTCTTT	CASSLPGITEAFF
TRBD2	TRBV6-1	NA	TRBJ2-2	TGTGCCAGCAGTGAATGGGGACTAGCGGCCGCGAACACCGGGGAGCTGTTTTTT	CASSEWGLAAANTGELFF
NA	TRBV30	NA	TRBJ1-4	TGTGCCTGTGACTGGGCAACTAATGAAAAACTGTTTTTT	CACDWATNEKLFF
NA	TRBV7-2	few	TRBJ2-3	TGTGCCAGCAGCCAGACAACTAGCACAGATACGCAGTATTTT	CASSQTTSTDTQYF
TRBD2	TRBV14	NA	TRBJ2-2	TGTGCCAGCAGCCAAGATCTAGCGGGGTACACCGGGGAGCTGTTTTTT	CASSQDLAGYTGELFF
NA	TRBV7-3	NA	TRBJ1-1	TGTGCCAGCAGCTTAGACGGGGGTGGCACTGAAGCTTTCTTT	CASSLDGGGTEAFF
NA	TRBV4-1	NA	TRBJ2-7	TGCGCCAGCAGCCAGGAGCGGACGGTCTCCTACGAGCAGTACTTC	CASSQERTVSYEQYF
NA	TRBV28	NA	TRBJ2-3	TGTGCCAGCAGTCCGTTCACAGATACGCAGTATTTT	CASSPFTDTQYF
NA	TRBV18	NA	TRBJ1-2	TGTGCCAGCTCTCCAGCGAGCCCCTCTTATGGCTACACCTTC	CASSPASPSYGYTF
NA	TRBV7-3	NA	TRBJ1-1	TGTGCCAGCAGCGCTACAGGGAACACTGAAGCTTTCTTT	CASSATGNTEAFF
TRBD1	TRBV18	NA	TRBJ1-1	TGTGCCAGCTCAAGCAGGGGGGACACTGAAGCTTTCTTT	CASSSRGDTEAFF
NA	TRBV2	NA	TRBJ2-2	TGTGCCAGCAGTGGGACAGCGCCGAACACCGGGGAGCTGTTTTTT	CASSGTAPNTGELFF
NA	TRBV29-1	NA	TRBJ2-7	TGCAGCGTTGTCGACAGGACCTACGAGCAGTACTTC	CSVVDRTYEQYF
TRBD1	TRBV28	few	TRBJ2-7	TGTGCCAGCAGTTTATCTCCGGGACAGGGGAGGTACGAGCAGTACTTC	CASSLSPGQGRYEQYF
NA	TRBV7-9	once	TRBJ2-3	TGTGCCAGCAGCTTAGCACAGTTTGATACGCAGTATTTT	CASSLAQFDTQYF
NA	TRBV5-1	NA	TRBJ2-1	TGCGCCAGCAGATTCTTTAATGAGCAGTTCTTC	CASRFFNEQFF
TRBD2	TRBV30	NA	TRBJ2-3	TGTGCCTGGAGCGTACGACTAGCGGGGAACACAGATACGCAGTATTTT	CAWSVRLAGNTDTQYF
TRBD1	TRBV7-8	NA	TRBJ1-1	TGTGCCAGCAGCTTATCATCGGACAGGGGTGTGGGAGCTTTCTTT	CASSLSSDRGVGAFF
NA	TRBV2	NA	TRBJ1-2	TGTGCCAGCAGTGACGGGACATCCAACTATGGCTACACCTTC	CASSDGTSNYGYTF
NA	TRBV19	NA	TRBJ2-7	TGTGCCAGTAGTATAAACTACGGGGGTTCCTACGAGCAGTACTTC	CASSINYGGSYEQYF
TRBD2	TRBV5-4	NA	TRBJ2-1	TGTGCCAGCAGCGCCCCAGTAGCGGGAGGTACCAATGAGCAGTTCTTC	CASSAPVAGGTNEQFF
NA	TRBV29-1	NA	TRBJ1-1	TGCAGCGTTGTCCCAAGGTCCCCGACCTCGGGAGCTTTCTTT	CSVVPRSPTSGAFF